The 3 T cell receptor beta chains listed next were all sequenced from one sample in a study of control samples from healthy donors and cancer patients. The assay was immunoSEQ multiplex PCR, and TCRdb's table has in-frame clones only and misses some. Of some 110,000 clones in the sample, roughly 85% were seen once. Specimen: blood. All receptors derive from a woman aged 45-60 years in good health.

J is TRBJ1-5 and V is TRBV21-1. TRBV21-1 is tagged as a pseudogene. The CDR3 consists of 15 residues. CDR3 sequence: CASSKKSEARQPQHF. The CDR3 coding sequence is TGTGCCAGCAGCAAAAAGAGCGAGGCACGTCAGCCCCAGCATTTT.

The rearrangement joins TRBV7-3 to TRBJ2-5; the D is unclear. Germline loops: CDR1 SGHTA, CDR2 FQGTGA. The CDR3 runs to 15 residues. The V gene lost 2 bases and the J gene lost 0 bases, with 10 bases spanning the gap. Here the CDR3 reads CASSLGRAYQETQYF. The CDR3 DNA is TGTGCCAGCAGCTTAGGGCGTGCTTACCAAGAGACCCAGTACTTC.

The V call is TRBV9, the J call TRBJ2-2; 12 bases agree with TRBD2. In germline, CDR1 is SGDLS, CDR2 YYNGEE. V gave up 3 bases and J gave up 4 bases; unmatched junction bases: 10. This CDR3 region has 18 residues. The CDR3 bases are TGTGCCAGCAGCGCGCAAAAGACTAGCGGGAGATCCACCGGGGAGCTGTTTTTT. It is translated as CASSAQKTSGRSTGELFF.